This T cell receptor (beta chain) was captured in a study of cytomegalovirus exposure and HLA in healthy donors. General study points: Subsequent analysis found a tendency for first-cohort TCR clusters to co-occur within the 120 or so validation repertoires.

Assay: immunoSEQ multiplex PCR; the TCRdb copy retains only in-frame clones and omits some. The sample consists of around 50,000 clones, 85% to 95% of them appearing once. Details on this clone: What it recognizes is unknown.

The J segment lost 1 base and the V segment lost 3 bases, leaving 1 base of the junction unmatched. The CDR3 is 14 amino acids. Per the germline V gene, CDR1 is SGDLS and CDR2 is YYNGEE. This sequence was found in a woman aged 18-30 years in good health and CMV-seronegative. J is TRBJ2-3 and V is TRBV9; TRBD2 aligns across 8 bases. Material for sequencing was PBMCs. This chain's CDR3 is CASSAAGGTDTQYF. The CDR3 DNA follows: TGTGCCAGCAGCGCAGCGGGAGGCACAGATACGCAGTATTTT.